The 18 T cell receptor beta chains in this list originate from one sample, sequenced in a study of blood T cell repertoires in COVID-19. TCRdb's table, derived via immunoSEQ multiplex PCR, lists solely in-frame clones and lacks some. The sample lists 650,000 to 800,000 clones; about nine tenths were seen once. The sequencing input was peripheral blood. The source of these receptors is a woman between 18 and 29 years old with acute or convalescent COVID-19.

This chain joins TRBV5-4 and TRBJ1-3, with 8 bases aligning to TRBD1. Germline V CDR1 and CDR2: SGHNT, YYREEE (reference sequence). The CDR3 totals 15 residues. V lost 5 bases and J lost 1; bases outside the gene matches: 5. The CDR3 sequence: CASSLDRGSGNTIYF. CDR3 sequence (DNA): TGTGCCAGCAGTTTAGACAGGGGTTCTGGAAACACCATATATTTT.

J is TRBJ1-6 and V is TRBV5-5; TRBD1 agrees at 7 bases. Germline lookup yields CDR1 SGHKS and CDR2 YYEKEE (reference sequence). The CDR3 covers 13 residues. V lost 4 bases and J lost 10; bases outside the gene matches: 5. DNA of the CDR3: TGTGCCAGCAGCGGGACAGACCAATCACCCCTCCACTTT. The encoded protein is CASSGTDQSPLHF.

This chain joins TRBV6-5 and TRBJ2-5, with TRBD2 matching over 7 bases. Germline trimming cut 4 bases from V and 5 bases from J; bases unmatched to any gene: 10. In germline, CDR1 is MNHEY, CDR2 SVGAGI. The CDR3 length is 15 residues. CDR3 amino acids: CASSSPSRRGETQYF. For the CDR3, the DNA is TGTGCCAGCAGTTCCCCCTCCCGGCGGGGGGAGACCCAGTACTTC.

This clone was counted once. The chain combines TRBV7-8 with TRBJ1-1; TRBD1 agrees at 8 bases. CDR1 SGHVS and CDR2 FQNEAQ come from the germline V gene. This CDR3 region has 15 residues. Losses at the gene ends were 5 bases for V and 2 bases for J; bases not matched to a gene: 7. In DNA form, the CDR3 reads TGTGCCAGCAGCCCCCGGACAGGGCCAAACACTGAAGCTTTCTTT. It yields the protein CASSPRTGPNTEAFF.

The chain recombines TRBV4-3 with TRBJ1-2, with D tentatively TRBD1 (5 bases). The CDR3 spans 15 residues. Germline loops: CDR1 LGHNA, CDR2 YSLEER. Between the trimmed V and J ends, which lost 0 bases and 5 bases, there was a span of 13 bases. CDR3 loop: CASSQDGRGRYGYTF. CDR3 bases: TGCGCCAGCAGCCAAGATGGTAGGGGTCGGTATGGCTACACCTTC.

The chain carries TRBV27 and TRBJ2-1; D is perhaps TRBD2 (6 bases). CDR1 is MNHEY, CDR2 SMNVEV, per germline (reference sequence). V dropped 6 bases and J dropped 3 bases, with 12 bases sitting between them. The CDR3 length is 14 residues. The CDR3 loop is CASSSGGIYNEQFF. DNA for the CDR3: TGTGCCAGCAGCTCGGGCGGGATCTACAATGAGCAGTTCTTC.

This chain uses TRBV10-3 with TRBJ1-6, with 9 positions matching TRBD1. Losses at the gene ends were 9 bases for V and 9 bases for J; bases not matched to a gene: 6. Germline V gene data show CDR1 as ENHRY and CDR2 as SYGVKD. This CDR3 spans 13 amino acids. CDR3 sequence: CAIGRDRASPLHF. CDR3 bases: TGTGCCATAGGGAGGGACAGGGCTTCACCCCTCCACTTT.

This clone was seen once. The sample holds other DNA sequences that translate to the same CDR3. This sequence joins TRBV5-1 and TRBJ2-7; 7 bases agree with TRBD1. Germline values: CDR1 SGHRS, CDR2 YFSETQ. V dropped 4 bases and J dropped 3; count of bases not matched to a gene: 1. This CDR3 contains 12 residues. CDR3 sequence (DNA): TGCGCCAGCAGCCGGGACAGCTACGAGCAGTACTTC. This gives the protein CASSRDSYEQYF.

This sequence joins TRBV7-2 and TRBJ2-2; TRBD2 aligns across 7 bases. The CDR3 is 15 amino acids. The ends lost 4 bases at V and 4 bases at J; junction bases unmatched: 6. The germline V gene encodes CDR1 SGHTA and CDR2 FQGNSA. CDR3: CASSSPGGTTGELFF. CDR3 sequence (DNA): TGTGCCAGCAGCTCCCCGGGGGGAACCACCGGGGAGCTGTTTTTT.

The chain combines TRBV27 with TRBJ1-2, with TRBD1 as a possible D gene (6 bases). This CDR3 contains 17 residues. Germline V gene sequence: CDR1 MNHEY, CDR2 SMNVEV (reference sequence). The V and J ends lost 3 bases and 6 bases respectively, with 23 bases between them. The CDR3: CASSFGLWTDFPDGYTF. CDR3 nucleotides: TGTGCCAGCAGTTTTGGGTTGTGGACAGATTTCCCGGATGGCTACACCTTC.

This rearrangement joins TRBV11-2 to TRBJ2-2; 8 bases line up with TRBD1. In germline, CDR1 is SGHAT, CDR2 FQNNGV. Unmatched junction bases numbered 6, after V lost 8 bases and J lost 7 bases. The CDR3 is made up of 13 amino acids. The CDR3 protein is CASDRTGGGELFF. In nucleotides, the CDR3 is TGTGCCAGCGATAGAACAGGGGGCGGGGAGCTGTTTTTT.

The chain recombines TRBV5-1 with TRBJ2-7; possibly TRBD1 for D (6 bases). From germline, CDR1 is SGHRS and CDR2 YFSETQ. The CDR3 covers 13 residues. Between the trimmed V and J ends, which lost 5 bases and 3 bases, there was a span of 12 bases. For the CDR3, the DNA is TGCGCCAGCAGTTGGACAGATTTCTACGAGCAGTACTTC. It specifies CASSWTDFYEQYF.

The rearrangement uses TRBV3-1 (or the pseudogene TRBV3-2) and TRBJ1-2, with 11 bases fitting TRBD1. The length of the CDR3 is 16 residues. Unmatched junction bases numbered 7, after V lost 1 base and J lost 6 bases. The germline V gene has CDR1 LGHDT and CDR2 YNNKEL (reference sequence). The CDR3 nucleotides are TGTGCCAGCAGCCAAGGTCCTCTGGACAGGGGGCATGGCTACACCTTC. It translates to CASSQGPLDRGHGYTF.

This clone was seen only a few times. The chain uses TRBV2 and TRBJ1-1; 7 bases are a match to TRBD1. Germline V gene lookup returns CDR1 SNHLY and CDR2 FYNNEI. This CDR3 contains 14 residues. Losses at the gene ends were 5 bases for V and 3 bases for J; bases not matched to a gene: 6. CDR3: CASSIGTVDTEAFF. The CDR3 DNA reads TGTGCCAGCAGTATCGGGACAGTCGACACTGAAGCTTTCTTT.

V usage is TRBV5-4 and J usage is TRBJ1-2; no reliable D call. The CDR3 runs 12 residues. Germline CDR1 is SGHNT and CDR2 is YYREEE (reference sequence). The V end was cut by 7 bases, the J end by 8 bases, with 15 bases between. CDR3 in DNA: TGTGCCAGCGGGAACCTAACTAGCGGCTACACCTTC. Translating gives CASGNLTSGYTF.

V and J are TRBV2 and TRBJ2-3; 8 nucleotides match TRBD1. CDR1 SNHLY and CDR2 FYNNEI come from the germline V gene. The V segment lost 6 bases and the J segment 8 bases; nucleotides outside the gene matches: 1. CDR3 length equals 11 residues. In nucleotides, the CDR3 is TGTGCCAGCAGCGACAGGGGTACGCAGTATTTT. Protein product: CASSDRGTQYF. Drawing the rest from reference TRBV2 and TRBJ2-3, the complete variable domain is EPEVTQTPSHQVTQMGQEVILRCVPISNHLYFYWYRQILGQKVEFLVSFYNNEISEKSEIFDDQFSVERPDGSNFTLKIRSTKLEDSAMYFCASSDRGTQYFGPGTRLTVL.

The rearrangement joins TRBV11-3 to TRBJ1-6; the D is unclear. CDR3 size: 14 residues. The V gene's germline CDR1 is SGHNT and CDR2 YENEEA. Trimming took 5 bases from V and 9 from J, leaving 14 bases between them. The DNA of the CDR3 is TGTGCCAGCAGCCGTGAGGGTGCGACTTCACCCCTCCACTTT. Translating gives CASSREGATSPLHF. Using reference TRBV11-3 and TRBJ1-6 for the parts outside the CDR3, the full variable domain is EAGVVQSPRYKIIEKKQPVAFWCNPISGHNTLYWYLQNLGQGPELLIRYENEEAVDDSQLPKDRFSAERLKGVDSTLKIQPAELGDSAVYLCASSREGATSPLHFGNGTRLTVT.

The CDR3 DNA is TGTGCCAGCAGCGGGGTCACAGTAGGCTATGGCTACACCTTC. Encoded protein: CASSGVTVGYGYTF. This rearrangement joins TRBV9 to TRBJ1-2, with D unclear. The germline CDR1 and CDR2 sequences are SGDLS and YYNGEE. The CDR3 extends over 14 amino acids. Trimming stripped 3 bases from V and 4 bases from J, with 13 bases between. Full variable domain (rest looked up from reference TRBV9 and TRBJ1-2): DSGVTQTPKHLITATGQRVTLRCSPRSGDLSVYWYQQSLDQGLQFLIQYYNGEERAKGNILERFSAQQFPDLHSELNLSSLELGDSALYFCASSGVTVGYGYTFGSGTRLTVV.